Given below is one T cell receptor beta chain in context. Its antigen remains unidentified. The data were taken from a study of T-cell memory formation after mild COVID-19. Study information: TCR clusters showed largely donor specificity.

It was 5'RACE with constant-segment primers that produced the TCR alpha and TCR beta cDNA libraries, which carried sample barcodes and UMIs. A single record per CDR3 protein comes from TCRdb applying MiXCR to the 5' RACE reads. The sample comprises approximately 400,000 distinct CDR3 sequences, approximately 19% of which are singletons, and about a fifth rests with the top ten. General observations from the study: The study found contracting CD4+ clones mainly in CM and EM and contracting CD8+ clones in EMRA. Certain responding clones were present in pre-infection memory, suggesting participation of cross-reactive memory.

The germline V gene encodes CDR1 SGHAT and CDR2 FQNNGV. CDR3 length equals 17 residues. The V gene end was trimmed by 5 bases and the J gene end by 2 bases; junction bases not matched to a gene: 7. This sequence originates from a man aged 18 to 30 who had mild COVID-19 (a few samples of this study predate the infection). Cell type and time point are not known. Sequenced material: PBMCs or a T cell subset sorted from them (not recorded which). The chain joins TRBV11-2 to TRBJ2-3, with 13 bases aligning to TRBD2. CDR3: CASSALAGGGHTDTQYF. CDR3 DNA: TGTGCCAGCAGCGCACTAGCGGGGGGGGGTCACACAGATACGCAGTATTTT.